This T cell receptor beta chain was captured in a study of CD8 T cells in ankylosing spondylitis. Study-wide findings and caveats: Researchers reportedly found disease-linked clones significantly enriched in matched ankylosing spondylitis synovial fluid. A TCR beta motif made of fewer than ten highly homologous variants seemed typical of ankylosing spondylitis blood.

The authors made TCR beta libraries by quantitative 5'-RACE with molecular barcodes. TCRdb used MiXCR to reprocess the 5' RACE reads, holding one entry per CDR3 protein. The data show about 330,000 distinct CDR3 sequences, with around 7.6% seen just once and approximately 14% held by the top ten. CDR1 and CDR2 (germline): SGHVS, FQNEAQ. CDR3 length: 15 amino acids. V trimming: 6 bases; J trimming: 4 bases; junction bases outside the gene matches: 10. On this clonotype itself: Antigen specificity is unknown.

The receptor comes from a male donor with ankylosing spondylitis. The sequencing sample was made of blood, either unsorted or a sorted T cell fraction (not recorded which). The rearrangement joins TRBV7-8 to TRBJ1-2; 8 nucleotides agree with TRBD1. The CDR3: CASSQSRTGIYGYTF. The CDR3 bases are TGTGCCAGCAGTCAATCCAGGACAGGGATCTATGGCTACACCTTC. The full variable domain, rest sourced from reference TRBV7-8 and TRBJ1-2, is GAGVSQSPRYKVAKRGQDVALRCDPISGHVSLFWYQQALGQGPEFLTYFQNEAQLDKSGLPSDRFFAERPEGSVSTLKIQRTQQEDSAVYLCASSQSRTGIYGYTFGSGTRLTVV.